This record concerns one T cell receptor (beta chain) sequence. The antigen remains undetermined. This CDR3 is also generated by other DNA sequences in the sample. The CDR3 covers 14 residues. Germline V gene sequence: CDR1 MDHEN, CDR2 SYDVKM. The V end was cut by 2 bases, the J end by 3 bases, with 9 bases between. This record comes from a study of shared clonotypes between healthy human individuals. In the authors' workflow: ImmunoSEQ supplied junction-only sequences lacking quality scores, so filtering was different. Sequenced by immunoSEQ multiplex PCR; TCRdb stores in-frame clones only, minus some. V and J calls and clone size are as listed in that table; D and trimming were resolved from the DNA. In the table there are around 990,000 clones, approximately 77% of which are singletons. Study outcomes and limitations: Represented diversity (both genetic and exposure-history) was limited by the small number of donors. Though the depth was large, rarefaction showed that sorted-subset sequencing was incomplete.

The chain joins TRBV28 to TRBJ2-3; maybe TRBD1 (5 bases). Sequenced: memory CD4+ T cells from PBMCs. The subset is: CD45RA-negative fraction. The clonotype originates from a man aged 18 to 30 in good health. Some clones in this sample may be carry-over from other donors' samples. The CDR3 region has the DNA TGTGCCAGCAGTTTACCGAAGGGGACAGATACGCAGTATTTT. It encodes CASSLPKGTDTQYF. The whole variable domain, filled in from reference TRBV28 and TRBJ2-3, reads DVKVTQSSRYLVKRTGEKVFLECVQDMDHENMFWYRQDPGLGLRLIYFSYDVKMKEKGDIPEGYSVSREKKERFSLILESASTNQTSMYLCASSLPKGTDTQYFGPGTRLTVL.